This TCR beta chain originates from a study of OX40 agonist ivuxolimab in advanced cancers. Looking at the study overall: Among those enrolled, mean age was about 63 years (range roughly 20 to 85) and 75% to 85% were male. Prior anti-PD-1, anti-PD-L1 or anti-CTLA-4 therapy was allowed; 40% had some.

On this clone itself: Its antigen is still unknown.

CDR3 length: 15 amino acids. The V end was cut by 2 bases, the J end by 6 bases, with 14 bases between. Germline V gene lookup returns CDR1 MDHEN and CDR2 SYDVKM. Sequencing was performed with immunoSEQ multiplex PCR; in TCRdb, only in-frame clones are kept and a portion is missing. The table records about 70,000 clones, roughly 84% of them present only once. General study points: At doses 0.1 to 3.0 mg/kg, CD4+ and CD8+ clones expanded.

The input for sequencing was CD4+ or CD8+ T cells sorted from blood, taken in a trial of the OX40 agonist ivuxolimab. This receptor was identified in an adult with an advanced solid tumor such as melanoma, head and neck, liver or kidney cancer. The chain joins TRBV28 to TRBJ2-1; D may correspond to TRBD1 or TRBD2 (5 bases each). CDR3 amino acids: CASSLGGAGTNEQFF. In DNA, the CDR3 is TGTGCCAGCAGTTTAGGGGGAGCCGGGACCAATGAGCAGTTCTTC.